Sequencing of this T cell receptor beta chain was carried out in a study of blood T cells in healthy people across ages. Findings and caveats of the study: Both naive CD4+ cell counts and diversity were greater in long-lived donors than in aged donors. The authors considered diversity estimates from one million T cells to be underestimates.

This clonotype was counted a few times. The antigen is unknown. Between the trimmed V and J ends, which lost 6 bases and 5 bases, there was a span of 14 bases. This CDR3 contains 15 residues. The V gene's germline CDR1 is MGHDK and CDR2 SYGVNS. Total RNA was isolated from each sample in quantities of at least 5 micrograms. The authors ran a second PCR of about 7 to 11 cycles using a sample-barcoded 5' primer and a J-beta primer mix. A 12-random-nucleotide template-switch adaptor tagged each cDNA molecule. TCRdb ran MiXCR on the 5' RACE reads and lists one entry per CDR3 protein. The sample has fewer than 800,000 distinct CDR3 sequences, roughly 21% seen once; the top ten hold roughly 3.7%.

V gene TRBV25-1 combines with J gene TRBJ1-6; D might be TRBD1 (6 bases). Specimen: blood. This TCR came from a man aged 65-85 years in good health. DNA for the CDR3: TGTGCCAGCAGACAGGGTCGGGGGAATAATTCACCCCTCCACTTT. This codes for CASRQGRGNNSPLHF.